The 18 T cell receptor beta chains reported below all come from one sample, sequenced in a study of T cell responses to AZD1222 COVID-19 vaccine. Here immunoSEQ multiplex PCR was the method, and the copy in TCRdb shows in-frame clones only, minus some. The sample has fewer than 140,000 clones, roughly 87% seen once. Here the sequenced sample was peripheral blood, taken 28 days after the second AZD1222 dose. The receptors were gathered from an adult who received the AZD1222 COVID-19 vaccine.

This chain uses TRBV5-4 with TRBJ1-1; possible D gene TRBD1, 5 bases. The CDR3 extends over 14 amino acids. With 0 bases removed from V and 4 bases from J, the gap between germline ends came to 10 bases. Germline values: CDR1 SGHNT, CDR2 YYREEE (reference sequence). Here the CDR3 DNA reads TGTGCCAGCAGCTTGGGGTCGGGGGGCACTGAAGCTTTCTTT. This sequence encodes CASSLGSGGTEAFF.

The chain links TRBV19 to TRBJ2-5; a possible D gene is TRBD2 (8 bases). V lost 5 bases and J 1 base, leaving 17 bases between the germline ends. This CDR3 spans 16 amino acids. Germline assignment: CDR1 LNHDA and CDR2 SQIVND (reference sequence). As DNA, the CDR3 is TGTGCCAGTAGTTTCGGGGGGGCAGGGGGCCAAGAGACCCAGTACTTC. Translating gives CASSFGGAGGQETQYF.

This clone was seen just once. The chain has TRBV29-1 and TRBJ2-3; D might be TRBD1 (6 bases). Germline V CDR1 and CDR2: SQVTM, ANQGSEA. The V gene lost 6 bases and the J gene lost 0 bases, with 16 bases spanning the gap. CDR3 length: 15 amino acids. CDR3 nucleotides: TGCAGCGTCCAACACAGGGATATTAGCACAGATACGCAGTATTTT. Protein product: CSVQHRDISTDTQYF.

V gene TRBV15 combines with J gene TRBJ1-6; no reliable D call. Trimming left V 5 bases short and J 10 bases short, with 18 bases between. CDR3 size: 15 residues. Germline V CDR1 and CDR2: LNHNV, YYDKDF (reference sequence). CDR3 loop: CATSGSTFIGSPLHF. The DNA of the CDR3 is TGTGCCACCAGCGGCTCGACTTTTATAGGGTCACCCCTCCACTTT. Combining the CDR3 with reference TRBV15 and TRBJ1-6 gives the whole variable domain DAMVIQNPRYQVTQFGKPVTLSCSQTLNHNVMYWYQQKSSQAPKLLFHYYDKDFNNEADTPDNFQSRRPNTSFCFLDIRSPGLGDTAMYLCATSGSTFIGSPLHFGNGTRLTVT.

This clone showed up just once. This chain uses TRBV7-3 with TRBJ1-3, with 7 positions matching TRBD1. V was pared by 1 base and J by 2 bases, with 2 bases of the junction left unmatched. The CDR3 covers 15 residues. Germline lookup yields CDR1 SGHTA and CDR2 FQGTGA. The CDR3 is CASSLNTGAGNTIYF. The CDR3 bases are TGTGCCAGCAGCTTAAATACAGGGGCTGGAAACACCATATATTTT.

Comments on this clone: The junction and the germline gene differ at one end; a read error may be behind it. In DNA form, the CDR3 reads TGTGCTAGCAGCTTAACCGGACAGGCGGGGGAGACCCAGTACTTC. Protein product: CASSLTGQAGETQYF. This chain connects TRBV7-7 to TRBJ2-5; D possibly corresponds to TRBD1 (7 bases). The germline V gene encodes CDR1 SSHAT and CDR2 FNYEAQ (reference sequence). This CDR3 comprises 15 residues.

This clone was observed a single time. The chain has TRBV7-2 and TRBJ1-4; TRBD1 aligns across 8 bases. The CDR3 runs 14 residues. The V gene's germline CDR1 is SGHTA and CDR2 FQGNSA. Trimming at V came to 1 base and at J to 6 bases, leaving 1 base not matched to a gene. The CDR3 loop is CASSLVDRDEKLFF. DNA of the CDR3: TGTGCCAGCAGCTTAGTGGACAGGGATGAAAAACTGTTTTTT.

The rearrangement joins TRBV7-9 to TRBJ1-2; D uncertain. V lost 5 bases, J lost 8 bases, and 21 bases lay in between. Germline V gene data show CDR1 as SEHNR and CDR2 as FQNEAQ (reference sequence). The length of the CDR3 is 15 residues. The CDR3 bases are TGTGCCAGCAGCCCACTCGGCGAGGGCGGTGGGGGCTACACCTTC. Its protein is CASSPLGEGGGGYTF. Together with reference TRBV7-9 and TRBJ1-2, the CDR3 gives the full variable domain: DTGVSQNPRHKITKRGQNVTFRCDPISEHNRLYWYRQTLGQGPEFLTYFQNEAQLEKSRLLSDRFSAERPKGSFSTLEIQRTEQGDSAMYLCASSPLGEGGGGYTFGSGTRLTVV.

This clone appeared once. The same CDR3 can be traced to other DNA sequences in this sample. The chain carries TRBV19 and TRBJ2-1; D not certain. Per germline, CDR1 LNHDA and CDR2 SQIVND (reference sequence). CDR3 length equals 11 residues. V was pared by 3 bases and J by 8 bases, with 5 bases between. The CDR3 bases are TGTGCCAGTAGTATTGGGGATGAGCAGTTCTTC. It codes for CASSIGDEQFF.

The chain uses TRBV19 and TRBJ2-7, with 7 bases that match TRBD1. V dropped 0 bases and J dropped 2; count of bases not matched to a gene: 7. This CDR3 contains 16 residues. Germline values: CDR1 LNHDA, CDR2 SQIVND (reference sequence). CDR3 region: CASSIDLKDRTYEQYF. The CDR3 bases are TGTGCCAGTAGTATAGATTTGAAGGACAGGACCTACGAGCAGTACTTC.

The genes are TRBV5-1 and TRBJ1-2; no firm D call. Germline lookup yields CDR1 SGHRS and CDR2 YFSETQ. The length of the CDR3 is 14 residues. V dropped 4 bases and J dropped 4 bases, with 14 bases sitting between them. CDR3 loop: CASSMTGRAYGYTF. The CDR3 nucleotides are TGCGCCAGCAGCATGACCGGGAGAGCCTATGGCTACACCTTC.

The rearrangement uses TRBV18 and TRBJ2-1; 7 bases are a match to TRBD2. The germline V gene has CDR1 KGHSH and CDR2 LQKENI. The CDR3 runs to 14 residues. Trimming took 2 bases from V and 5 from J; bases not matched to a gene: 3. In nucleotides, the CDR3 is TGTGCCAGCTCACCAGTCCGGGGGGACAATGAGCAGTTCTTC. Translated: CASSPVRGDNEQFF.

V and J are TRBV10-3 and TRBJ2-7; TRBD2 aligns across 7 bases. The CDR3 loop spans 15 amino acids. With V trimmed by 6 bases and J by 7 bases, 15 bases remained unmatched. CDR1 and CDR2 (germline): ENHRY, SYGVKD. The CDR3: CAISDLLAPKGEQYF. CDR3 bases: TGTGCCATCAGCGACCTACTAGCGCCTAAGGGGGAGCAGTACTTC.

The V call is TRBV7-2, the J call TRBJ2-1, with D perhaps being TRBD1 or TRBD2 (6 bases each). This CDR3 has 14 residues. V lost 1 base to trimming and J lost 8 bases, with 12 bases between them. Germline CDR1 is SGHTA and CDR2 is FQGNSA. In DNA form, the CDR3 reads TGTGCCAGCAGCTTAGAACCGGGGGCGTATGAGCAGTTCTTC. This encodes CASSLEPGAYEQFF.

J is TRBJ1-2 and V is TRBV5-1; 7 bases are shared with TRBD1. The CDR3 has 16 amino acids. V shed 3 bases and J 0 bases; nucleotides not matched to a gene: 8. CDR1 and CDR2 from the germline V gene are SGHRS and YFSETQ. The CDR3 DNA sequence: TGCGCCAGCAGCTCCGGGACAGTCCCCCCTAACTATGGCTACACCTTC. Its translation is CASSSGTVPPNYGYTF.

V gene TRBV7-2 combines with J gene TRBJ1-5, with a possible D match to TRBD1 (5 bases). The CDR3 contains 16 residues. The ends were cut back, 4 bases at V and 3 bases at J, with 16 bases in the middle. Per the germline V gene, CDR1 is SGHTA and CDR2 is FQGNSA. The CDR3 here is CASSYEGIRTNQPQHF. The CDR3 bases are TGTGCCAGCAGCTACGAGGGGATTAGGACCAATCAGCCCCAGCATTTT.

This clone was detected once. DNA of the CDR3: TGTGCCAGGTCGTTTGGAAACACCATATATTTT. As protein: CARSFGNTIYF. The V call is TRBV6-4, the J call TRBJ1-3, with no clear D. This CDR3 is 11 amino acids long. From germline, CDR1 is MRHNA and CDR2 SNTAGT. V was shortened by 9 bases and J by 3 bases, with 6 bases between the two germline ends.

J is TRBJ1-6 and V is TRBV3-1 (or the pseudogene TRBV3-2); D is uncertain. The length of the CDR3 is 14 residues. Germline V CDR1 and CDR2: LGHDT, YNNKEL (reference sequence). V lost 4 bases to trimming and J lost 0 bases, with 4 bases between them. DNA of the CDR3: TGTGCCAGCAGCCTCCGCTCCTATAATTCACCCCTCCACTTT. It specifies CASSLRSYNSPLHF.